These 20 T cell receptor beta chains originate from one sample sequenced in a study of CD8 T cells in Susac syndrome. An amount of RNA that ranged from about 0.45 to 1 ug was reverse transcribed with random hexamers. TCRdb independently ran MiXCR on the immunoSEQ multiplex PCR reads; one entry per CDR3 protein. The sample contains around 190,000 distinct CDR3 sequences, about 95% of which appear only once. The sequenced sample consisted of CD8+ T cells from PBMCs. The receptors were gathered from a human donor with multiple sclerosis.

This clonotype was seen a single time. The chain is built from TRBV13 and TRBJ2-7; the D gene is possibly TRBD1 (7 bases). The germline V gene has CDR1 PRHDT and CDR2 FYEKMQ (reference sequence). V gave up 4 bases and J gave up 3 bases, with 16 bases separating them. CDR3 length: 15 residues. CDR3 DNA: TGTGCCAGCAGCTCCCGCGGGACAGCGGTCTACGAGCAGTACTTC. It codes for CASSSRGTAVYEQYF.

The chain has TRBV4-1 and TRBJ2-6; D not certain. The length of the CDR3 is 16 residues. The V end was cut by 0 bases, the J end by 2 bases, with 8 bases between. The germline CDR1 and CDR2 sequences are MGHRA and YSYEKL. CDR3 region: CASSQEPQAGANVLTF. DNA for the CDR3: TGCGCCAGCAGCCAAGAGCCCCAGGCTGGGGCCAACGTCCTGACTTTC.

The gene calls are TRBV11-2 and TRBJ2-5, with 8 bases aligning to TRBD2. Germline V gene sequence: CDR1 SGHAT, CDR2 FQNNGV. The CDR3 contains 16 residues. The J segment lost 5 bases and the V segment lost 10 bases, leaving 18 bases of the junction unmatched. CDR3 sequence reads: CATSLDTAGAFETQYF. CDR3 nucleotide sequence: TGTGCCACCTCCCTAGATACAGCGGGAGCCTTCGAGACCCAGTACTTC.

The chain couples TRBV9 to TRBJ2-7; the D is unclear. CDR3 size: 14 residues. Trimming cost V 3 bases and J 0 bases, with 10 bases left between them. Germline loops: CDR1 SGDLS, CDR2 YYNGEE. CDR3 sequence reads: CASSGGSSSYEQYF. The DNA of the CDR3 is TGTGCCAGCAGCGGCGGCTCAAGCTCCTACGAGCAGTACTTC.

There are a few counts of this clonotype. The CDR3 DNA follows: TGCAGCGCGCGGACAGGGGGCGACTATGGCTACACCTTC. It translates to CSARTGGDYGYTF. J is TRBJ1-2 and V is TRBV29-1; 11 bases are a match to TRBD1. CDR3 length equals 13 residues. CDR1 and CDR2 (germline): SQVTM, ANQGSEA. The ends lost 7 bases at V and 3 bases at J; junction bases unmatched: 4.

The chain has TRBV5-4 and TRBJ2-3; 9 bases agree with TRBD1. From germline, CDR1 is SGHNT and CDR2 YYREEE (reference sequence). V trimming: 3 bases; J trimming: 2 bases; junction bases outside the gene matches: 10. The CDR3 runs 17 residues. The chain's CDR3 is CASSSSTGGFLTDTQYF. The DNA for the CDR3 is TGTGCCAGCAGCTCGAGTACAGGGGGCTTTCTCACAGATACGCAGTATTTT.

The rearrangement links TRBV20-1 to TRBJ1-1; TRBD1 is a possible D gene (5 bases). With 6 bases removed from V and 2 bases from J, the gap between germline ends came to 16 bases. CDR3 size: 14 residues. Germline assignment: CDR1 DFQATT and CDR2 SNEGSKA (reference sequence). The CDR3 DNA is TGCAGTGCCAAAGACTCGACAGTTAACACTGAAGCTTTCTTT. As protein: CSAKDSTVNTEAFF.

This clonotype was found once. V and J are TRBV4-1 and TRBJ2-7, with 10 bases fitting TRBD2. The length of the CDR3 is 15 residues. J was trimmed by 2 bases and V by 4 bases; bases with no gene match: 5. Germline CDR1 reads MGHRA; CDR2 reads YSYEKL. The CDR3 DNA is TGCGCCAGCAGCCCTGTACTAGCGGGAACCTACGAGCAGTACTTC. This translates into CASSPVLAGTYEQYF.

The rearrangement uses TRBV5-4 and TRBJ1-1; tentatively, D is TRBD1 (5 bases). The CDR3 runs 13 residues. CDR1 and CDR2 (germline): SGHNT, YYREEE (reference sequence). Trimming pared 3 bases from V and 4 bases from J, leaving 10 bases between. CDR3 residues: CASSSRGLTEAFF. The CDR3 region has the DNA TGTGCCAGCAGCTCCCGGGGCCTCACTGAAGCTTTCTTT.

DNA of the CDR3: TGTGCCAGCAGTTTCCCCAGGGGGGGGATCTATGAGCAGTTCTTC. Encoded protein: CASSFPRGGIYEQFF. The rearrangement links TRBV27 to TRBJ2-1, with D perhaps assigned TRBD1 or TRBD2 (7 bases each). The germline CDR1 and CDR2 sequences are MNHEY and SMNVEV (reference sequence). CDR3 length: 15 residues. Trimming removed 3 bases from V and 8 bases from J, with 17 bases in between.

The chain combines TRBV9 with TRBJ1-1; no clear D gene. The V gene lost 0 bases and the J gene lost 5 bases, with 8 bases spanning the gap. The germline V gene encodes CDR1 SGDLS and CDR2 YYNGEE. CDR3 size: 13 residues. The chain's CDR3 is CASSVAVDTEAFF. CDR3 coding DNA: TGTGCCAGCAGCGTAGCTGTGGATACTGAAGCTTTCTTT.

J is TRBJ2-2 and V is TRBV20-1; tentatively, D is TRBD2 (6 bases). Per the germline V gene, CDR1 is DFQATT and CDR2 is SNEGSKA (reference sequence). The V gene lost 4 bases and the J gene lost 3 bases, with 9 bases spanning the gap. The CDR3 has 13 amino acids. This chain's CDR3 is CSANLAYTGELFF. The CDR3 DNA is TGCAGTGCTAATCTAGCGTACACCGGGGAGCTGTTTTTT.

The chain is built from TRBV2 and TRBJ1-4; possibly TRBD1 for D (5 bases). Germline V gene sequence: CDR1 SNHLY, CDR2 FYNNEI. Trimming left V 2 bases short and J 7 bases short, with 17 bases between. This CDR3 comprises 16 residues. The CDR3 DNA sequence: TGTGCCAGCAGTGAACGTTTGGCCCCCGGGGGTGAAAAACTGTTTTTT. Translation gives CASSERLAPGGEKLFF.

This rearrangement joins TRBV7-6 to TRBJ2-7; no clear D. Germline lookup yields CDR1 SGHVS and CDR2 FNYEAQ. V lost 2 bases to trimming and J lost 0 bases, with 5 bases between them. The CDR3 covers 13 residues. The CDR3 region is CASSLQASYEQYF. Here the CDR3 DNA reads TGTGCCAGCAGCTTACAGGCCTCCTACGAGCAGTACTTC.

The chain uses TRBV7-8 and TRBJ1-1, with a weak D call TRBD1 (5 bases). The germline V and J ends were trimmed by 5 bases and 1 base, with 17 bases remaining between them. Germline assignment: CDR1 SGHVS and CDR2 FQNEAQ. CDR3 size: 16 residues. For the CDR3, the DNA is TGTGCCAGCAGCCCCAGGGTGGGGTCGACGAACACTGAAGCTTTCTTT. Translation: CASSPRVGSTNTEAFF.

V usage is TRBV7-8 and J usage is TRBJ1-5; tentative D call: TRBD1 (6 bases). Germline CDR1 SGHVS, CDR2 FQNEAQ. The CDR3 sequence is 15 residues long. Trimming removed 5 bases at V and 6 bases at J, with 17 bases between. The CDR3 loop is CASSHLRGGGQPQHF. In DNA form, the CDR3 reads TGTGCCAGCAGCCACCTCCGGGGGGGCGGTCAGCCCCAGCATTTT.

A remark on this clonotype: Relative to the germline gene, one junction end is altered; a read error may explain this. This rearrangement joins TRBV29-1 to TRBJ1-1, with a possible D match to TRBD1 (6 bases). The CDR3 is made up of 11 amino acids. Germline V gene lookup returns CDR1 SQVTM and CDR2 ANQGSEA. The CDR3 DNA reads as TGCAGCGTTGTCTCCAGGGGAGAAGGTTTCTTT. Its translation is CSVVSRGEGFF.

The rearrangement uses TRBV7-9 and TRBJ2-1; 13 bases match TRBD2. The CDR3 totals 16 residues. CDR1 SEHNR and CDR2 FQNEAQ come from the germline V gene (reference sequence). After removal of 4 bases from V and 12 bases from J, the junction contained 12 bases not matched to a gene. CDR3 sequence (DNA): TGTGCCAGCAGCTCCGGAACTAGCGGGGGGGCCCGAGGGCAGTTCTTC. Amino acid sequence: CASSSGTSGGARGQFF.

Written as DNA, the CDR3 is TGTGCCAGCAGTTTTCTTTCGGGGGTGAACACTGAAGCTTTCTTT. This sequence encodes CASSFLSGVNTEAFF. J is TRBJ1-1 and V is TRBV28, with a weak D call TRBD1 (5 bases). The CDR3 consists of 15 residues. Deletions cut 3 bases from V and 0 bases from J, with 11 bases between. In germline, CDR1 is MDHEN, CDR2 SYDVKM.

The chain employs TRBV28 and TRBJ2-3; 10 bases agree with TRBD2. The CDR3 has 17 residues. Trimming removed 3 bases from V and 0 bases from J; junction bases left unmatched: 6. Per the germline V gene, CDR1 is MDHEN and CDR2 is SYDVKM. CDR3 bases: TGTGCCAGCAGTTTCCTAGCGGGAGTGGGGAGCACAGATACGCAGTATTTT. Protein sequence: CASSFLAGVGSTDTQYF.